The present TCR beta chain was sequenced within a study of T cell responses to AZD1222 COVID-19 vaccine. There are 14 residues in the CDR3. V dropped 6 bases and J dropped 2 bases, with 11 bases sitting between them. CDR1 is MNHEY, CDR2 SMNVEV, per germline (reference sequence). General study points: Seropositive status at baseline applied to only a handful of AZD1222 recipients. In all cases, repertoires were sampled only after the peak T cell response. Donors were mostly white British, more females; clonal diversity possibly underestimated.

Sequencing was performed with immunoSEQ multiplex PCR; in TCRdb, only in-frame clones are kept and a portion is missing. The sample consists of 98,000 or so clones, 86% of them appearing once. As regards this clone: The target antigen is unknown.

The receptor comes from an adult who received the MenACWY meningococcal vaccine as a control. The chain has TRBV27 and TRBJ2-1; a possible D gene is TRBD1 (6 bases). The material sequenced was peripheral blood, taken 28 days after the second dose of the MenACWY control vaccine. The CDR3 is CASRRDTAYNEQFF. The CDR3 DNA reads TGTGCCAGCAGGAGGGACACCGCCTACAATGAGCAGTTCTTC.